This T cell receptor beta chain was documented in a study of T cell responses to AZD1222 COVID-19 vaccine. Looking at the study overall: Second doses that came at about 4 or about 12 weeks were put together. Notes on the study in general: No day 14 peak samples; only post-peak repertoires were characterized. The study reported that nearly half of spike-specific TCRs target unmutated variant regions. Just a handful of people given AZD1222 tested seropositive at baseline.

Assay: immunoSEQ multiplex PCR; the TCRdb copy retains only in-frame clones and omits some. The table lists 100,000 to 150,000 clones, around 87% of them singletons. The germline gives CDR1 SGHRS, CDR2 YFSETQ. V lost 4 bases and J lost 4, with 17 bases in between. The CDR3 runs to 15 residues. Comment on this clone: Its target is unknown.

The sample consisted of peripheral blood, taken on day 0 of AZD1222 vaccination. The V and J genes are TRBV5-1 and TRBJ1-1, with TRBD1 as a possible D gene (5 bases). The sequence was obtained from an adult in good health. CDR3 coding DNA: TGCGCCAGCAGCCTGCGATCTGCTGGGGGCACTGAAGCTTTCTTT. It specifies CASSLRSAGGTEAFF.